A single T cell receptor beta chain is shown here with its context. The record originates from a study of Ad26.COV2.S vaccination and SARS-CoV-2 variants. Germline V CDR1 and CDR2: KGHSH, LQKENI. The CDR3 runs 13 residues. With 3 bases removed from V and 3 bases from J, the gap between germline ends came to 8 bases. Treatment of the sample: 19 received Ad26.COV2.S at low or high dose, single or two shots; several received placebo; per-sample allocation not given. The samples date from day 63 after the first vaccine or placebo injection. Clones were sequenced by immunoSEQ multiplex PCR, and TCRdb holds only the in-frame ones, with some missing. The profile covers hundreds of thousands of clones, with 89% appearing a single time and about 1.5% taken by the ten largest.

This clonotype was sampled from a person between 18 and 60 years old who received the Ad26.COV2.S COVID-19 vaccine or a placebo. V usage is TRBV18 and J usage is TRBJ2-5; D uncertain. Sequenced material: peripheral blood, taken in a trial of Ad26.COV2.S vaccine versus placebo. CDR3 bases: TGTGCCAGCTCACCTCCTAGTAAAGAGACCCAGTACTTC. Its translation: CASSPPSKETQYF. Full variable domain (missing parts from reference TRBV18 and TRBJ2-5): NAGVMQNPRHLVRRRGQEARLRCSPMKGHSHVYWYRQLPEEGLKFMVYLQKENIIDESGMPKERFSAEFPKEGPSILRIQQVVRGDSAAYFCASSPPSKETQYFGPGTRLLVL.